This T cell receptor beta chain originates from a study of blood T cell repertoires in COVID-19. Background on the study: Acute-phase and convalescent COVID-19 samples originated in the United States, Italy and Spain. Nucleic acid was either cDNA or gDNA, and it came from T cells, B-cell-depleted T cells, or PBMCs.

The CDR3 is 15 residues long. Trimming cost V 3 bases and J 3 bases; bases outside gene matches: 7. CDR1 is LGHNA and CDR2 is YSLEER in the germline V gene. This clone was detected only once. Some clones are missing from TCRdb's copy, which holds only in-frame ones; the method was immunoSEQ multiplex PCR. The sample records 250,000 to 400,000 clones, roughly 84% being singletons. The sample taken for sequencing was peripheral blood. The chain couples TRBV4-3 to TRBJ2-7; 8 bases fit TRBD1. The receptor's source is a man aged 50 to 60 with active or convalescent COVID-19. The CDR3 coding sequence is TGCGCCAGCAGCCAGGACACAGGGGGAAACTACGAGCAGTACTTC. This sequence encodes CASSQDTGGNYEQYF.